This TCR beta chain is from a study of blood T cells in healthy people across ages. The V end was cut by 5 bases, the J end by 2 bases, with 13 bases between. The germline V gene encodes CDR1 SGHTA and CDR2 FQGNSA. This CDR3 contains 15 residues. Remarks on this clonotype: Its antigen is not identified.

Whole-study results and caveats: More naive CD4+ cells and higher diversity were found in long-lived than in aged donors.

Then a second PCR, running roughly 7 to 11 cycles, was carried out with a sample-barcoded 5' primer and a J-beta primer mix. Using its own MiXCR run on the 5' RACE reads, TCRdb lists one record per CDR3 protein. The data contain over 450,000 distinct CDR3 sequences, nearly 25% of them seen just once; the ten biggest clones take up 8.7%. The same data also went into a second study, on T cells of mothers and their children.

The chain employs TRBV7-2 and TRBJ2-1; possibly TRBD1 for D (6 bases). Material for sequencing was blood. This sequence was found in a boy younger than 18 in good health. The CDR3 DNA sequence: TGTGCCAGCAGCCCGGCAGCAGGGGCCTACAATGAGCAGTTCTTC. It is translated as CASSPAAGAYNEQFF.